Ten or more counts support the clone carrying this TCR beta chain. Its cognate antigen is unknown. The record originates from a study of identical twins. Study-level points and caveats: There were fewer insertions in abundant cord blood beta clonotypes, but memory repertoires showed no such pattern. The study found weaker excess twin sharing in beta out-of-frame sequences.

V was pared by 4 bases and J by 6 bases, with 7 bases of the junction left unmatched. CDR3 length: 15 amino acids. Looked up from germline, CDR1 is MNHEY and CDR2 is SVGAGI. TCRdb processed the 5' RACE reads anew with MiXCR; each CDR3 protein has one entry. The sample lists 150,000 or so distinct CDR3 sequences; roughly 3.2% were seen once. The chain links TRBV6-5 to TRBJ1-5, with 9 bases matching TRBD1. This sequence was found in a man between 18 and 35 years old in good health. Input material: memory T cells sorted from blood. CDR3 DNA: TGTGCCAGCAGTTCCGGGACAGGGTATAGTCAGCCCCAGCATTTT. This encodes CASSSGTGYSQPQHF.